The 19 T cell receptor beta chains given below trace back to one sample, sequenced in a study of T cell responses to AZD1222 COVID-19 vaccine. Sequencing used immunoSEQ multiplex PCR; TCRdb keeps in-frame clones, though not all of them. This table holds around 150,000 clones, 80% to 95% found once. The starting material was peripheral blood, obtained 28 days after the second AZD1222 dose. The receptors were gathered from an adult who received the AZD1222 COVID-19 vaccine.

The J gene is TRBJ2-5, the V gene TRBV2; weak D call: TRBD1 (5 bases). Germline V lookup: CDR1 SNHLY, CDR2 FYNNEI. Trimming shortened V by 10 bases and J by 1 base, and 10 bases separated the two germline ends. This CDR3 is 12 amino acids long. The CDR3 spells CATPDSQETQYF. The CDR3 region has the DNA TGTGCCACCCCAGACAGCCAAGAGACCCAGTACTTC.

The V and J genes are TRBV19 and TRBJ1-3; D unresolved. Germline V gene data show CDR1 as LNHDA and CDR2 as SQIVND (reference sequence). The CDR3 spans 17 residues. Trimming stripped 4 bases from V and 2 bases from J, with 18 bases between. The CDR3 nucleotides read TGTGCCAGTAGTACGTCACCGGGCTCCACTACTGGAAACACCATATATTTT. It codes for CASSTSPGSTTGNTIYF.

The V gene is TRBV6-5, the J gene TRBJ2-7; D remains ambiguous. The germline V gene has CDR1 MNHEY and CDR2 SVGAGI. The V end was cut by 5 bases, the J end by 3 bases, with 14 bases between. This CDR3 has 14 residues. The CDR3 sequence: CASSLVKWGYEQYF. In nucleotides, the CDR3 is TGTGCCAGCAGTCTGGTTAAATGGGGCTACGAGCAGTACTTC.

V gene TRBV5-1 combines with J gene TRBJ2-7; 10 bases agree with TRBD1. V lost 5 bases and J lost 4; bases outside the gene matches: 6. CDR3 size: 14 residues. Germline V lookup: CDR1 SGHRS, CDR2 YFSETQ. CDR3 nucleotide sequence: TGCGCCAGCAGGTGGGACAGGGGAGAATACGAGCAGTACTTC. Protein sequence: CASRWDRGEYEQYF.

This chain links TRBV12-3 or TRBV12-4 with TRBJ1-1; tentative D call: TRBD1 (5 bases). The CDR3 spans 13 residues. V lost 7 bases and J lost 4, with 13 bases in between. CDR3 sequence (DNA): TGTGCCAGCACTAAACAGGTGAGCACTGAAGCTTTCTTT. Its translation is CASTKQVSTEAFF.

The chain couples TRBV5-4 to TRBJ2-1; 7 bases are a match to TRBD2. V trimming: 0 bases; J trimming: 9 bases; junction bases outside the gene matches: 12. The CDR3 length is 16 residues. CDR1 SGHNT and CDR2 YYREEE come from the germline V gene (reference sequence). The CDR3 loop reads CASSLGGAGEAVEQFF. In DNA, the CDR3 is TGTGCCAGCAGCTTGGGTGGTGCGGGAGAAGCCGTTGAGCAGTTCTTC.

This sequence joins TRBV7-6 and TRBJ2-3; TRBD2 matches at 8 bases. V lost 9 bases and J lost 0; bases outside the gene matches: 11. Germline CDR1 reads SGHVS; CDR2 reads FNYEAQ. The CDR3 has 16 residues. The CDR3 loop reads CASTVTSGSSTDTQYF. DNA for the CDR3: TGTGCCAGTACTGTCACTAGCGGATCTAGCACAGATACGCAGTATTTT. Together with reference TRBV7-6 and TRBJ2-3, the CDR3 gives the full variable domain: GAGVSQSPRYKVTKRGQDVALRCDPISGHVSLYWYRQALGQGPEFLTYFNYEAQQDKSGLPNDRFSAERPEGSISTLTIQRTEQRDSAMYRCASTVTSGSSTDTQYFGPGTRLTVL.

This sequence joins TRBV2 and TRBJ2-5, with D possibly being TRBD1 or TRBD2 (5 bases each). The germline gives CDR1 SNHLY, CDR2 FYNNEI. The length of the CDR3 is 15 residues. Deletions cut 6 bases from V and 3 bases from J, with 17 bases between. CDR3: CASSAWGRPEETQYF. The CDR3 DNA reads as TGTGCCAGCAGCGCGTGGGGACGCCCCGAAGAGACCCAGTACTTC.

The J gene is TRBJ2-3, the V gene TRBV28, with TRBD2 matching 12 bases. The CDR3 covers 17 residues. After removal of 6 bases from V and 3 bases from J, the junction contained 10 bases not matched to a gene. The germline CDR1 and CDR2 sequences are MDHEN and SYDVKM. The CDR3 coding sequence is TGTGCCAGCAGCCCGAGACTAGCGGGAGATTGGACAGATACGCAGTATTTT. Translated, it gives CASSPRLAGDWTDTQYF.

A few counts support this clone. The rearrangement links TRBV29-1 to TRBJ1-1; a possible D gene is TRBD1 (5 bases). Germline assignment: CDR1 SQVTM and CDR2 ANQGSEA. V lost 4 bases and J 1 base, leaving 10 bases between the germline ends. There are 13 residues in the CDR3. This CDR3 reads CSVAQDENTEAFF. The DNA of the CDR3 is TGCAGCGTTGCACAGGACGAGAACACTGAAGCTTTCTTT.

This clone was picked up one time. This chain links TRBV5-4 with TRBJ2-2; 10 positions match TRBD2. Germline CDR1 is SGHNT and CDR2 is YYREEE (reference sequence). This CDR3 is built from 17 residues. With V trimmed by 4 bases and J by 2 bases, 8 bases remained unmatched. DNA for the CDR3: TGTGCCAGCAGCCGTAGAGCGGGAGGGCCAAACACCGGGGAGCTGTTTTTT. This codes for CASSRRAGGPNTGELFF.

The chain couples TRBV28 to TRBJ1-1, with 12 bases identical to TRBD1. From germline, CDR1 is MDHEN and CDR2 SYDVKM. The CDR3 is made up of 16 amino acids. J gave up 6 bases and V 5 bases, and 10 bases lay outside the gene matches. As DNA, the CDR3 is TGTGCCAGCAGTCCGCCGGGACAGGGGGCGGTGGCTGAAGCTTTCTTT. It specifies CASSPPGQGAVAEAFF.

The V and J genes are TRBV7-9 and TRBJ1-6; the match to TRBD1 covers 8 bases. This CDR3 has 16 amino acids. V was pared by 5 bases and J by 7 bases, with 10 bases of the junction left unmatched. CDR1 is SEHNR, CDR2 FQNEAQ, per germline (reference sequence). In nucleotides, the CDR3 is TGTGCCAGCAGCACCCGTCGGGACAGGTCGAATTCACCCCTCCACTTT. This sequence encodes CASSTRRDRSNSPLHF.

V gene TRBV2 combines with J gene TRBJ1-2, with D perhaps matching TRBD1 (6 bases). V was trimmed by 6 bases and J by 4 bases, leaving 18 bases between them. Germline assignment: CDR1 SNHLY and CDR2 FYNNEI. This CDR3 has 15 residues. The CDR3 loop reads CASSGLDSVIYGYTF. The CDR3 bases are TGTGCCAGCAGCGGGCTGGACAGCGTGATCTATGGCTACACCTTC.

CDR3 DNA sequence: TGCGCCAGCAGCTTGGCCGCGGAGGGGAACGGGCAGTACTTC. Protein product: CASSLAAEGNGQYF. The rearrangement uses TRBV5-1 and TRBJ2-7; D is perhaps TRBD2 (6 bases). The CDR3 is 14 residues long. Trimming took 0 bases from V and 9 from J, leaving 16 bases between them. Per germline, CDR1 SGHRS and CDR2 YFSETQ.

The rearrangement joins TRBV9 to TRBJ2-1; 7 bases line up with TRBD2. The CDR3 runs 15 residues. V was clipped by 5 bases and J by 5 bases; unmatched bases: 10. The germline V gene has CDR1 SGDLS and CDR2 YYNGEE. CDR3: CASRAVGSGHNEQFF. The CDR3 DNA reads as TGTGCCAGCAGGGCAGTGGGTAGCGGGCACAATGAGCAGTTCTTC.

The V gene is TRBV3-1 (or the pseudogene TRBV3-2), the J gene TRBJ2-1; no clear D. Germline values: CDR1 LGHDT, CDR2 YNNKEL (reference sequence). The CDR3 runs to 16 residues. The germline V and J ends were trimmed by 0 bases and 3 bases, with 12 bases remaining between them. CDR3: CASSQDWSPVYNEQFF. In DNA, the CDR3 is TGTGCCAGCAGCCAAGACTGGTCACCCGTCTACAATGAGCAGTTCTTC.

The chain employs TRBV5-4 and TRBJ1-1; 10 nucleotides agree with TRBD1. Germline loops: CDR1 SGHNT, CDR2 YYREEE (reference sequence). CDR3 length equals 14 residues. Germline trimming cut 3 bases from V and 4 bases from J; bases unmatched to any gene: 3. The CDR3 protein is CASSSDRGSTEAFF. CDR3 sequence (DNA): TGTGCCAGCAGCTCGGACAGGGGGAGCACTGAAGCTTTCTTT.

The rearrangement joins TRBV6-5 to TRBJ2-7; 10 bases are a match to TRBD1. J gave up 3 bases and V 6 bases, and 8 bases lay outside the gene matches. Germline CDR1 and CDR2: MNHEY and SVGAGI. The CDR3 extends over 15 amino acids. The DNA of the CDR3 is TGTGCCAGCAGACTTGGACAGGGGGATGGCTACGAGCAGTACTTC. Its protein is CASRLGQGDGYEQYF.